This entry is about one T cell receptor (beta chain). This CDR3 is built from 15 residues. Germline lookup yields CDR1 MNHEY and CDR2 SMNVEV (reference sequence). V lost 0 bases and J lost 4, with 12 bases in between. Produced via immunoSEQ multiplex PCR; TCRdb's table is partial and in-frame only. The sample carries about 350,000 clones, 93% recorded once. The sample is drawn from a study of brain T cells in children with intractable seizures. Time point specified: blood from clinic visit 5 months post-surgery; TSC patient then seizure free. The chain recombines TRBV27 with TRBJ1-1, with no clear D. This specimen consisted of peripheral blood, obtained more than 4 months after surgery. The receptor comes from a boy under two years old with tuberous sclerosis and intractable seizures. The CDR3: CASSLSYRSTTEAFF. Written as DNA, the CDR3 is TGTGCCAGCAGTTTATCTTACCGATCGACCACTGAAGCTTTCTTT.